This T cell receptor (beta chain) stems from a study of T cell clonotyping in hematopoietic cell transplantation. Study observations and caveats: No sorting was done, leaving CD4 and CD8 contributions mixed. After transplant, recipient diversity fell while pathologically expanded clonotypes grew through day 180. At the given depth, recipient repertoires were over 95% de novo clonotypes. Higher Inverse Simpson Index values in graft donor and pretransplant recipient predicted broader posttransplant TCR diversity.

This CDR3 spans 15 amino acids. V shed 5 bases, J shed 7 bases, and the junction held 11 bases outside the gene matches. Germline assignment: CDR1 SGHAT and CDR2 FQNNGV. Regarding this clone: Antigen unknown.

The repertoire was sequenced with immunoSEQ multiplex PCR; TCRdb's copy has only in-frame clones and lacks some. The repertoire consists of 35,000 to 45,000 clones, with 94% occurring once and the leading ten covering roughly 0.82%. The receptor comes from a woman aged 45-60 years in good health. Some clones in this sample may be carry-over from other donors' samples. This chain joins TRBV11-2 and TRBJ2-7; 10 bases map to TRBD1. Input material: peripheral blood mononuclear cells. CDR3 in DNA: TGTGCCAGCAGCGTTGGGACAGGGGAGGGCGAGGAGCAGTACTTC. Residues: CASSVGTGEGEEQYF.